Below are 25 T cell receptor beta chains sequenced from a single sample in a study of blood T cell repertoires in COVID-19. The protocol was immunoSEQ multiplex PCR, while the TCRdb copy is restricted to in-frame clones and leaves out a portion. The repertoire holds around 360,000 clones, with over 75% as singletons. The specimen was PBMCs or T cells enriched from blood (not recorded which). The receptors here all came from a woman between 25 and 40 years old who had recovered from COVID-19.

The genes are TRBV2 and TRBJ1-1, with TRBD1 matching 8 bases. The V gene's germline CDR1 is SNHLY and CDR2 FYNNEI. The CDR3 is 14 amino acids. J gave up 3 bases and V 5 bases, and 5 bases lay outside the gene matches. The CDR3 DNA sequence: TGTGCCAGCAGTAGACAGGGGCGGTACACTGAAGCTTTCTTT. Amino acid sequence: CASSRQGRYTEAFF.

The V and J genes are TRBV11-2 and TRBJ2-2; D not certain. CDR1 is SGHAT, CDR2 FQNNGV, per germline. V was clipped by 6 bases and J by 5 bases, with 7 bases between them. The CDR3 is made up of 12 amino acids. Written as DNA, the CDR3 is TGTGCCAGCAGTCACAGAACCGGGGAGCTGTTTTTT. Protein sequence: CASSHRTGELFF.

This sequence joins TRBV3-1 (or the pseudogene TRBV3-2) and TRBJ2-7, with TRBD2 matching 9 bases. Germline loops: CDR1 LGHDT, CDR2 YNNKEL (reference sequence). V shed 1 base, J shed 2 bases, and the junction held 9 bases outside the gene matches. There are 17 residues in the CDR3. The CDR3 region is CASSQVMPSGETYEQYF. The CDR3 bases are TGTGCCAGCAGCCAAGTAATGCCTAGCGGGGAGACCTACGAGCAGTACTTC.

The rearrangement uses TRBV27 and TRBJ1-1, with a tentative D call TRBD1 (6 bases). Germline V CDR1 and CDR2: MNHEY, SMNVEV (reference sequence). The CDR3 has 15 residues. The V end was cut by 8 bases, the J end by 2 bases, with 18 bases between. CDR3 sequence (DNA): TGTGCCAGCGGACAGAATCCTAATGGAAACACTGAAGCTTTCTTT. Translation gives CASGQNPNGNTEAFF.

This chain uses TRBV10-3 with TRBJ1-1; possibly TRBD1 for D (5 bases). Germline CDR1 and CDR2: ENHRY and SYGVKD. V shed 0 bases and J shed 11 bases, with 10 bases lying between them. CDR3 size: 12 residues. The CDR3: CAISESARDAFF. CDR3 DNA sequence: TGTGCCATCAGTGAGTCGGCCAGGGATGCTTTCTTT.

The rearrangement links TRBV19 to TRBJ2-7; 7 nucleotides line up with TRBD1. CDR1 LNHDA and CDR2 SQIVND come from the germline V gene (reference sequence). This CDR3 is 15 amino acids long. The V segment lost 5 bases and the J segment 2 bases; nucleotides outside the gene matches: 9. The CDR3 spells CASSPRTGATYEQYF. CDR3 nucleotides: TGTGCCAGTAGTCCCCGGACAGGTGCGACCTACGAGCAGTACTTC.

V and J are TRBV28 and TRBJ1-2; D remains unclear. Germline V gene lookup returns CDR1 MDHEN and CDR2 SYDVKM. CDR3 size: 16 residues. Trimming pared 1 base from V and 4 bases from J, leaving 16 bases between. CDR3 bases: TGTGCCAGCAGTTTATCGTGGGTCACAGATCTCTATGGCTACACCTTC. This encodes CASSLSWVTDLYGYTF.

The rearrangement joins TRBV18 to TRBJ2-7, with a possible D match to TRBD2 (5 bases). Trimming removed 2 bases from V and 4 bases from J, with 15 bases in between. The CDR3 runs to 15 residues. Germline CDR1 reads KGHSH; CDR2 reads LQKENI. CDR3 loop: CASSPSSGPFYEQYF. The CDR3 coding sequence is TGTGCCAGCTCACCATCCAGCGGACCATTTTACGAGCAGTACTTC.

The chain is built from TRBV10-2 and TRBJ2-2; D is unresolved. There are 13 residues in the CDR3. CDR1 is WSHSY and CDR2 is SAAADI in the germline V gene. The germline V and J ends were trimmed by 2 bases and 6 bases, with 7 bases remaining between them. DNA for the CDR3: TGCGCCAGCAGTGAGATCGAGGCCGGGGAGCTGTTTTTT. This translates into CASSEIEAGELFF.

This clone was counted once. The chain's CDR3 is CASSHRLADGNEQFF. The DNA for the CDR3 is TGCGCCAGCAGCCACAGACTAGCGGACGGAAATGAGCAGTTCTTC. The chain carries TRBV4-1 and TRBJ2-1, with 9 bases that match TRBD2. The CDR3 is made up of 15 amino acids. The germline CDR1 and CDR2 sequences are MGHRA and YSYEKL. Trimming removed 3 bases from V and 7 bases from J; junction bases left unmatched: 7.

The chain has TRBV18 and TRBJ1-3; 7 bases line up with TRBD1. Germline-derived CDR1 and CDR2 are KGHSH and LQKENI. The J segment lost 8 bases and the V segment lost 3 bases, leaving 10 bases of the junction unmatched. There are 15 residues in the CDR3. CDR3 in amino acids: CASSPSPGQTDTIYF. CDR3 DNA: TGTGCCAGCTCACCTTCTCCGGGACAGACTGACACCATATATTTT.

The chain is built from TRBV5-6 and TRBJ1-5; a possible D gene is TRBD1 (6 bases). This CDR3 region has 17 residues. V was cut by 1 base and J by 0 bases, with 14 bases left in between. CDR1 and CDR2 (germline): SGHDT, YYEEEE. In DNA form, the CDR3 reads TGTGCCAGCAGCTTGTGGGCAGGGGAAGATAGCAATCAGCCCCAGCATTTT. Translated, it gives CASSLWAGEDSNQPQHF.

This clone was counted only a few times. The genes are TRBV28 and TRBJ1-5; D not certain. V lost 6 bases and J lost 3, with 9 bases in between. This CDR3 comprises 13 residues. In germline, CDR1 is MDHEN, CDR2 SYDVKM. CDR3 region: CASREQFNQPQHF. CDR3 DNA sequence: TGTGCCAGCAGGGAACAGTTCAATCAGCCCCAGCATTTT. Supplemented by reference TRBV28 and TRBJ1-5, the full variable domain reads DVKVTQSSRYLVKRTGEKVFLECVQDMDHENMFWYRQDPGLGLRLIYFSYDVKMKEKGDIPEGYSVSREKKERFSLILESASTNQTSMYLCASREQFNQPQHFGDGTRLSIL.

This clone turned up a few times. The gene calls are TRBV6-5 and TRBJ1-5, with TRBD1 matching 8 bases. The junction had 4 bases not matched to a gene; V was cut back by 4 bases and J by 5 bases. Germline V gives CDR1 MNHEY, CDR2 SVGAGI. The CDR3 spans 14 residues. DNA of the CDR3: TGTGCCAGCAGTTTCGACAGGGGCTATCAGCCCCAGCATTTT. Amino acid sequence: CASSFDRGYQPQHF.

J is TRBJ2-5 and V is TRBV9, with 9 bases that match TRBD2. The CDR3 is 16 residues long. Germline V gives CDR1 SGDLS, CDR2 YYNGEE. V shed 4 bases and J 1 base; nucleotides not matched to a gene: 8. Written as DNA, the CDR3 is TGTGCCAGCAGCCGGCGGGGGACTAGCACCCAAGAGACCCAGTACTTC. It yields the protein CASSRRGTSTQETQYF.

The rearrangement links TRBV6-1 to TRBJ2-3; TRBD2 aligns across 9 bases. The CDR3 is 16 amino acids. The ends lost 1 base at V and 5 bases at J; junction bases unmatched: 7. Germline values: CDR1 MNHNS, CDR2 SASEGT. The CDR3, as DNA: TGTGCCAGCAGTGAAGTAGATAGCGGGGGCAGAGATACGCAGTATTTT. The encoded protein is CASSEVDSGGRDTQYF.

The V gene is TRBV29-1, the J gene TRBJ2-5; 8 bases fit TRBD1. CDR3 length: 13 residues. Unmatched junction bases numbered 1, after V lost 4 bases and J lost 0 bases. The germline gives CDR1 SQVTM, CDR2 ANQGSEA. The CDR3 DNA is TGCAGCGTTGGGGACAGGTACCAAGAGACCCAGTACTTC. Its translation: CSVGDRYQETQYF.

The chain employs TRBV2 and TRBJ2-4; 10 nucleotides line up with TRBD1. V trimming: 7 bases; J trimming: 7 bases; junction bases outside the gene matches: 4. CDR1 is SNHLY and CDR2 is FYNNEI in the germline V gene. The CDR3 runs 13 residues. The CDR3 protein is CASIRTGGNIQYF. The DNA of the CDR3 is TGTGCCAGCATCAGGACAGGGGGGAACATTCAGTACTTC.

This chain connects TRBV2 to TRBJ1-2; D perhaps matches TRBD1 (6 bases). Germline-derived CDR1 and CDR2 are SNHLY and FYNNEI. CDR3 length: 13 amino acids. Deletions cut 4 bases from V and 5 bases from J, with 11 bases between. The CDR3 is CASSVAGVYGYTF. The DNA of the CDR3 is TGTGCCAGCAGTGTCGCAGGGGTGTATGGCTACACCTTC.

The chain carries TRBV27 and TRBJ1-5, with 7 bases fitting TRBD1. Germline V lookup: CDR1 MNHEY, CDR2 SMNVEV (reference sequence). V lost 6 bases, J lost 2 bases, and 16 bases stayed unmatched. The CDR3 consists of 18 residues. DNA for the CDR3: TGTGCCAGCAGACAAGGGACAGATTGGCTACGGGGCAATCAGCCCCAGCATTTT. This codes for CASRQGTDWLRGNQPQHF.

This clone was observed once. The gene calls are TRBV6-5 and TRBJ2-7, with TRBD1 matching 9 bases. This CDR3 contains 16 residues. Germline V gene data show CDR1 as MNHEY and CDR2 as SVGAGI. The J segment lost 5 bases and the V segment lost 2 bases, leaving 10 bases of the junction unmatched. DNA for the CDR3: TGTGCCAGCAGTTACGGAGTGGACAGGGGAGTACACGAGCAGTACTTC. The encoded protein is CASSYGVDRGVHEQYF.

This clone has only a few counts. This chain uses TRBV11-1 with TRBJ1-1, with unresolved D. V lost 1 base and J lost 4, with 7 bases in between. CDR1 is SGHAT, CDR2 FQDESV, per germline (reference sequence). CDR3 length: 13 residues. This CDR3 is CASSLGRSTEAFF. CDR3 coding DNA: TGTGCCAGCAGCTTAGGTAGGAGCACTGAAGCTTTCTTT.

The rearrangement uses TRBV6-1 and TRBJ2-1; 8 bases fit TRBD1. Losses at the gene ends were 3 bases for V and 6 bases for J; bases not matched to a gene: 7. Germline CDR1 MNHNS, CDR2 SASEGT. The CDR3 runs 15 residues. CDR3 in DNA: TGTGCCAGCAGTGACCCCGGGACAGGCTTCAATGAGCAGTTCTTC. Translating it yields CASSDPGTGFNEQFF.

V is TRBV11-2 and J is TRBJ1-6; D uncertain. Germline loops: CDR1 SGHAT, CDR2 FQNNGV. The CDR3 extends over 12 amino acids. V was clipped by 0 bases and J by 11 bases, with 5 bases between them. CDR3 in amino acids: CASSLDYPPLHF. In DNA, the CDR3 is TGTGCCAGCAGCTTAGATTATCCACCCCTCCACTTT.

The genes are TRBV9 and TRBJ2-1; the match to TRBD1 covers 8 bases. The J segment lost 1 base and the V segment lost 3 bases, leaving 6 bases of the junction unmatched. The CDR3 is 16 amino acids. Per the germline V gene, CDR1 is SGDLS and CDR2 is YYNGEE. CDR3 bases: TGTGCCAGCAGCGAGTGGGGGACAGGATCCTACAATGAGCAGTTCTTC. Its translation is CASSEWGTGSYNEQFF.